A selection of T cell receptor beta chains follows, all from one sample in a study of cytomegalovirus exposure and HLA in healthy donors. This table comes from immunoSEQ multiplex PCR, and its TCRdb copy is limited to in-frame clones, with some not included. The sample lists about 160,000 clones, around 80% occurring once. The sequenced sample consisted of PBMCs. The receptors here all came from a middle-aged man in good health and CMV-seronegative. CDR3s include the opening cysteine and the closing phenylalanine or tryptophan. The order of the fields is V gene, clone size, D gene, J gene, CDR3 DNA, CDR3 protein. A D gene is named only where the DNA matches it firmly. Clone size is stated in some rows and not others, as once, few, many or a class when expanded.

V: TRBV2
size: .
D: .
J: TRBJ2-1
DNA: TGTGCCAGCAGTGAAGTAGGGGGTGCCAGCAATGAGCAGTTCTTC
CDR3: CASSEVGGASNEQFF

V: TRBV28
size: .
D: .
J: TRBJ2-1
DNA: TGTGCCAGCAGCCGATCGACGGGGCAGTTCTTC
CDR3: CASSRSTGQFF

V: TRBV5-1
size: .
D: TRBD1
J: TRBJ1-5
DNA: TGCGCCAGCAGCTTGCTAGGGACAGGAGGCGCTCAGCCCCAGCATTTT
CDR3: CASSLLGTGGAQPQHF

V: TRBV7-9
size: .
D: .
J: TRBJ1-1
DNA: TGTGCCAGCAGCTTCCAACAGGGAATGAACACTGAAGCTTTCTTT
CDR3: CASSFQQGMNTEAFF

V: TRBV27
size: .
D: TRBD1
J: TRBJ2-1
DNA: TGTGCCAGCAGCCTGACAGGGGACGGGTACAATGAGCAGTTCTTC
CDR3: CASSLTGDGYNEQFF

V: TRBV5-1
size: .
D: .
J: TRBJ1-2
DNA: TGCGCCAGCAGCTTGAATCCCCAACAGGGAGATAACTATGGCTACACCTTC
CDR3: CASSLNPQQGDNYGYTF

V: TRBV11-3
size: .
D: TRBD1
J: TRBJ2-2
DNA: TGTGCCAGCAGCAAAAGGGGACAGGGCACCGGGGAGCTGTTTTTT
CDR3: CASSKRGQGTGELFF

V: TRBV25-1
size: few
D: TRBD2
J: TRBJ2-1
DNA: TGTGCCAGCAGGGGCGCGGGGGGCAATGAGCAGTTCTTC
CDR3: CASRGAGGNEQFF

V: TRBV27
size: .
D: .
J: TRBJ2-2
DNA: TGTGCCAGCAGTACAAAGTCCGGGGAGCTGTTTTTT
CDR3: CASSTKSGELFF

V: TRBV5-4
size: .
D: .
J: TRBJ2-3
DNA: TGTGCCAGCAGCTTGGGACAGACAACAGATACGCAGTATTTT
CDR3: CASSLGQTTDTQYF

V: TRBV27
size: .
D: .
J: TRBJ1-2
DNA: TGTGCCAGCAGTTTTGGCCAGGGTGGTGGCTACACCTTC
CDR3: CASSFGQGGGYTF

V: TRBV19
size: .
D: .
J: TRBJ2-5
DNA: TGTGCCAGTAGTTTGGCTAGCGATTCTCTCGAGACCCAGTACTTC
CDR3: CASSLASDSLETQYF

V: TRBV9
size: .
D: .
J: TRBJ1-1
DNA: TGTGCCAGCAGCCCTAAGGGGCTGAACACTGAAGCTTTCTTT
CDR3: CASSPKGLNTEAFF

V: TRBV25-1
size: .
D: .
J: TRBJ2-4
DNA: TGTGCCAGCAGTCGGCGGGGCATTCAGTACTTC
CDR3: CASSRRGIQYF

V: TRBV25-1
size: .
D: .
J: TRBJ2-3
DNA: TGTGCCAGCAGTGAATTATCGGGCGCGGGCGATACGCAGTATTTT
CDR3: CASSELSGAGDTQYF

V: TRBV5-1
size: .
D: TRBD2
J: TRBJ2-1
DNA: TGCGCCAGCAGCCAGTGGACTAGCATGGATGAGCAGTTCTTC
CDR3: CASSQWTSMDEQFF

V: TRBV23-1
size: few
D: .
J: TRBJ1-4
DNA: TGCGCCAGCAGCCGCAGGACACCGCATAATGAAAAACTGTTTTTT
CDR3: CASSRRTPHNEKLFF

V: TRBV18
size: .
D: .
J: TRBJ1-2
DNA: TGTGCCAGCTCACCGGGGGGGGCCTATGGCTACACCTTC
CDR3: CASSPGGAYGYTF

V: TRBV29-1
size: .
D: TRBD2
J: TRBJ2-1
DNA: TGCAGCGTCATAGGCCTAGCGGGAGTCGATGAGCAGTTCTTC
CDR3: CSVIGLAGVDEQFF

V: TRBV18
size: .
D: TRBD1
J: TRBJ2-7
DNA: TGTGCCAGCTCACCGGGACAGGGGCTTGAAGAGCAGTACTTC
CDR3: CASSPGQGLEEQYF

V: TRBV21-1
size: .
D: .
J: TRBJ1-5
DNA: TGTGCCAGCAGCAACTCGGCAGATAAGGGGGTCCCAATTAATCAGCCCCAGCATTTT
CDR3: CASSNSADKGVPINQPQHF

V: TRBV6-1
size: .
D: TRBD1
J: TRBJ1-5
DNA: TGTGCCATCAGTGGGGGGACAGGACCCGGTAATCAGCCCCAGCATTTT
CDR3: CAISGGTGPGNQPQHF

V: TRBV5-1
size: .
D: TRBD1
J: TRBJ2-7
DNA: TGCGCCAGCAGCCCGGACAGGATCTCCTACGAGCAGTACTTC
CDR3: CASSPDRISYEQYF

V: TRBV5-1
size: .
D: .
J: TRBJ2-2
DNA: TGCGCCAGCAGCTTGGGAGGTACGAACACCGGGGAGCTGTTTTTT
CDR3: CASSLGGTNTGELFF

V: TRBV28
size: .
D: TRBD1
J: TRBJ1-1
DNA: TGTGCCAGCAGAGAAAACAGGGGACCAAACACTGAAGCTTTCTTT
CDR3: CASRENRGPNTEAFF

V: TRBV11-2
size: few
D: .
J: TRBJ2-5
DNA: TGTGCCAGCACTCCTACGAGGGCATACCAAGAGACCCAGTACTTC
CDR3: CASTPTRAYQETQYF

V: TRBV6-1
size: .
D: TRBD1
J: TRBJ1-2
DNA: TGTGCCAGCAGTGTGGGACAGGGCTTTAACTATGGCTACACCTTC
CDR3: CASSVGQGFNYGYTF

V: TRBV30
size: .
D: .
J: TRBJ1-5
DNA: TGTGCCTGGAGCCTCAGGGGTTCAGGGACCCAGCATTTT
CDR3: CAWSLRGSGTQHF

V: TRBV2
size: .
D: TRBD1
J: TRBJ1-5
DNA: TGTGCCAGCAGGGCGGGACAGATAAATCAGCCCCAGCATTTT
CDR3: CASRAGQINQPQHF

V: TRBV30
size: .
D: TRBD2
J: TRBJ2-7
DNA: TGTGCCTGGAACATAGGTAGCGGGGGGGCCTACGAGCAGTACTTC
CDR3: CAWNIGSGGAYEQYF

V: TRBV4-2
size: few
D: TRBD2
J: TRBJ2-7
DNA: TGTGCCAGCAGCCAAGACTATGGGGGAGGGCTATTCTCCTACGAGCAGTACTTC
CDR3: CASSQDYGGGLFSYEQYF

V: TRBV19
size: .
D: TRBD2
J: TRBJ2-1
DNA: TGTGCCAGTAGTAGTACTAGCGGGAGTAACAATGAGCAGTTCTTC
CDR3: CASSSTSGSNNEQFF

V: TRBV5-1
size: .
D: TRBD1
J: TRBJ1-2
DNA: TGCGCCAGCAGCTTTAGCGACAGGGGGCAAGGCGGCTACACCTTC
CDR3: CASSFSDRGQGGYTF

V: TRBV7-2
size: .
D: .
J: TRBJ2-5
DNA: TGTGCCAGCAGCTCCACTAGAGGGGAGACCCAGTACTTC
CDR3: CASSSTRGETQYF

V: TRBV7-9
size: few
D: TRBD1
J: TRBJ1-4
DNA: TGTGCCAGCAGCCGTGGACAGGAGGGTGAAAAACTGTTTTTT
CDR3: CASSRGQEGEKLFF

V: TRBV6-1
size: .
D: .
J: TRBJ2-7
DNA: TGTGCCAGCACTACGACTAGATCCTACGAGCAGTACTTC
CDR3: CASTTTRSYEQYF

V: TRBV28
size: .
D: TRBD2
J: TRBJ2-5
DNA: TGTGCCAGCAGTTTATGGGATGGGACTAAAGGAGAGACCCAGTACTTC
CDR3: CASSLWDGTKGETQYF

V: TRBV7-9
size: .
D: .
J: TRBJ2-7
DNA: TGTTCCAGCAGCCCAGACTTATCCTACGAGCAGTACTTC
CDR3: CSSSPDLSYEQYF

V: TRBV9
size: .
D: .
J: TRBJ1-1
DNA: TGTGCCAGCAGCGTAGCGGGGGGGGCGAACACTGAAGCTTTCTTT
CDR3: CASSVAGGANTEAFF

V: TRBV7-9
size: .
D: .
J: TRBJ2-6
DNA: TGTGCCAGCAGCTTGGCGGGAACCGGGGCCAACGTCCTGACTTTC
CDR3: CASSLAGTGANVLTF

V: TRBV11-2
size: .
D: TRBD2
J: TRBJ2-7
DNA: TGTGCCAGCAGCTTTCTGGGGGGGGGCTCCTACGAGCAGTACTTC
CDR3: CASSFLGGGSYEQYF

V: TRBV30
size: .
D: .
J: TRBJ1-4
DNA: TGTGCCTGGAGTGCAGGCGGGGCAGTTGCAACTAATGAAAAACTGTTTTTT
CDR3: CAWSAGGAVATNEKLFF

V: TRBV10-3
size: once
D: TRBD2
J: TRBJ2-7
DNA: TGTGCCATCAGAGTTAGCGGGGGGAGCTCCTACGAGCAGTACTTC
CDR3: CAIRVSGGSSYEQYF

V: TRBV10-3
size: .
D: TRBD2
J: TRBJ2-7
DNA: TGTGCCTCAGAGGCCAGCGGGAGGAACGAGCAGTACTTC
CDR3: CASEASGRNEQYF

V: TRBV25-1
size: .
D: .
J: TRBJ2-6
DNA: TGTGCCAGCACTAGTAAAGTTTCTGGGGCCAACGTCCTGACTTTC
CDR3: CASTSKVSGANVLTF

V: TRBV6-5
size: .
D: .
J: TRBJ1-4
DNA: TGTGCCAGCAGTTTTGAGGACAGCACCAATGAAAAACTGTTTTTT
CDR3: CASSFEDSTNEKLFF

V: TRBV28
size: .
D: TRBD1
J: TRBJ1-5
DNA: TGTGCCAGCAGAGTGGACAGGGTCCATAGCAATCAGCCCCAGCATTTT
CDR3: CASRVDRVHSNQPQHF

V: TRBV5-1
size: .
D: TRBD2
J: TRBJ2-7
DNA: TGCGCCAGCAGCTGGCGGGGGGGACTAGCGGGAGAGAATGCCTTC
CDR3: CASSWRGGLAGENAF

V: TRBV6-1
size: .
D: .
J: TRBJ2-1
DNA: TGTGCCAGCAGTGAGACAGGAAGTTATGGCGAGCAGTTCTTC
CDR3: CASSETGSYGEQFF

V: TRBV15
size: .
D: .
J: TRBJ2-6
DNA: TGTGCCACCAGTGCGAGGTCTGGGGCCAACGTCCTGACTTTC
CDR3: CATSARSGANVLTF

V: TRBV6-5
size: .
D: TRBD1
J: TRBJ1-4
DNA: TGTGCCAGCAGTCCCCCGACAGGGAACGAAAAACTGTTTTTT
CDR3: CASSPPTGNEKLFF

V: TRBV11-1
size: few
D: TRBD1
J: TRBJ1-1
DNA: TGTGCCAGCAGCTTGCACCGGGACAGGGGGCCTGAAGCTTTCTTT
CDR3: CASSLHRDRGPEAFF

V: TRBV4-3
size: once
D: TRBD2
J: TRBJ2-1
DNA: TGCGCCAGCAGCCAAGGGCCTGGACTAGCGGGAGTTGATGAGCAGTTCTTC
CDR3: CASSQGPGLAGVDEQFF

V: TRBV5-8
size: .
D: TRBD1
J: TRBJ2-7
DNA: TGTGCCAGCAGCCCCGGACAGGGTTTGACCTACGAGCAGTACTTC
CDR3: CASSPGQGLTYEQYF

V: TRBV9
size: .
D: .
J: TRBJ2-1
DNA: TGTGCCAGCAGCGGAAATGGAGCGTCCTACAATGAGCAGTTCTTC
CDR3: CASSGNGASYNEQFF

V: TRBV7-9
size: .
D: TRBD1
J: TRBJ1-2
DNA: TGTGCCAGCAAAGACTCCGGGACAGGGGGCTTCCATGGCTACACCTTC
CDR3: CASKDSGTGGFHGYTF

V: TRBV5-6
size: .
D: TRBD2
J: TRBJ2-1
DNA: TGTGCCAGCAGCTTGCGGCTAGCGGACCCCTCCTACAATGAGCAGTTCTTC
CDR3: CASSLRLADPSYNEQFF

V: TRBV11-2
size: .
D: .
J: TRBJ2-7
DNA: TGTGCCAGTTCCCGGGAAGTCCTCTCCTACGAGCAGTACTTC
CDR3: CASSREVLSYEQYF